These T cell receptor beta chains were read from a single sample in a study of CD8 T cells in Susac syndrome. TCRdb redid the calling of the immunoSEQ multiplex PCR reads with MiXCR, one entry per CDR3 protein. The table shows about 190,000 distinct CDR3 sequences, with 85% to 95% occurring only once. The sample comprised CD4+ T cells from PBMCs. Receptors originate from a human donor in good health. CDR3s include the opening cysteine and the closing phenylalanine or tryptophan. Fields, in order: clone size, V gene, J gene, D gene, CDR3 DNA, CDR3 protein. The D gene is left open where the match is weak. Only some rows state a clone size, as once, few, many or a class for expanded clones.

abundance: .; v_gene: TRBV6-5; j_gene: TRBJ1-2; d_gene: .; CDR3nt: TGTGCCAGCAGTTACTCCCAGTTGGGAGGGAGGGACTATGGCTACACCTTC; CDR3aa: CASSYSQLGGRDYGYTF
abundance: .; v_gene: TRBV29-1; j_gene: TRBJ2-5; d_gene: .; CDR3nt: TGCAGCGTTGAACAGGGGCCCCAAGAGACCCAGTACTTC; CDR3aa: CSVEQGPQETQYF
abundance: .; v_gene: TRBV5-4; j_gene: TRBJ2-6; d_gene: TRBD2; CDR3nt: TGTGCCAGCAGCTCTGGGACTAGCGGGGGTGTCCTGACTTTC; CDR3aa: CASSSGTSGGVLTF
abundance: .; v_gene: TRBV7-9; j_gene: TRBJ1-2; d_gene: .; CDR3nt: TGTGCCAGCAGCTTAGCGTCGAACGGGGGTCGGGGTATCTTC; CDR3aa: CASSLASNGGRGIF
abundance: once; v_gene: TRBV6-5; j_gene: TRBJ1-2; d_gene: TRBD1; CDR3nt: TGTGCCAGCACCTTGGGACAGTTCTATGGCTACACCTTC; CDR3aa: CASTLGQFYGYTF
abundance: .; v_gene: TRBV28; j_gene: TRBJ1-2; d_gene: TRBD1; CDR3nt: TGTGCCAGCAGTTTCCGGACAGGGTATTCTGGCTACACCTTC; CDR3aa: CASSFRTGYSGYTF
abundance: .; v_gene: TRBV14; j_gene: TRBJ2-4; d_gene: .; CDR3nt: TGTGCCAGCAGCCAAATACTGCGAGAGATTCAGTACTTC; CDR3aa: CASSQILREIQYF
abundance: .; v_gene: TRBV5-6; j_gene: TRBJ2-3; d_gene: TRBD2; CDR3nt: TGTGCCAGCAGCTTGGAAGGGCGGGGGGGGCCTTCAGATACGCAGTATTTT; CDR3aa: CASSLEGRGGPSDTQYF
abundance: .; v_gene: TRBV3-1; j_gene: TRBJ1-2; d_gene: .; CDR3nt: TGTGCCAGCAGCCTTAGGGAGTATGGCTACACCTTC; CDR3aa: CASSLREYGYTF
abundance: .; v_gene: TRBV5-4; j_gene: TRBJ2-5; d_gene: .; CDR3nt: TGTGCCAGCAGCTTGGAACTAGCCGGGGTGGAGACCCAGTACTTC; CDR3aa: CASSLELAGVETQYF
abundance: .; v_gene: TRBV19; j_gene: TRBJ2-1; d_gene: TRBD1; CDR3nt: TGTGCCAGTTGTAGGACAGGGGGCCCGAATGAGCAGTTCTTC; CDR3aa: CASCRTGGPNEQFF
abundance: .; v_gene: TRBV28; j_gene: TRBJ1-5; d_gene: .; CDR3nt: TGTGCCAGCACTGTCGGAGGGATCAATCAGCCCCAGCATTTT; CDR3aa: CASTVGGINQPQHF
abundance: .; v_gene: TRBV3-1; j_gene: TRBJ1-2; d_gene: .; CDR3nt: TGTGCCAGCAGCCAAGGAATAGGCAGCGTCTATGGCTACACCTTC; CDR3aa: CASSQGIGSVYGYTF
abundance: once; v_gene: TRBV5-1; j_gene: TRBJ1-1; d_gene: .; CDR3nt: TGCGCCAGCAGCTTGAAAGGGGAGGCTGAAGCTTTCTTT; CDR3aa: CASSLKGEAEAFF
abundance: once; v_gene: TRBV30; j_gene: TRBJ2-3; d_gene: .; CDR3nt: TGTGCCTGGAGAAGGGGGGGGAAGCAGGATACGCAGTATTTT; CDR3aa: CAWRRGGKQDTQYF
abundance: .; v_gene: TRBV3-1; j_gene: TRBJ1-3; d_gene: .; CDR3nt: TGTGCCAGCAGCCTAAGGGGAGTGAGAGGAAACACCATATATTTT; CDR3aa: CASSLRGVRGNTIYF
abundance: .; v_gene: TRBV20-1; j_gene: TRBJ2-2; d_gene: .; CDR3nt: TGCAGTGCTAACCCCGAGGGGGCCGGGGAGCTGTTTTTT; CDR3aa: CSANPEGAGELFF
abundance: .; v_gene: TRBV4-1; j_gene: TRBJ1-4; d_gene: .; CDR3nt: TGCGCCAGCAGCCACGACGGACCTAGACTGTTTTTT; CDR3aa: CASSHDGPRLFF
abundance: .; v_gene: TRBV7-9; j_gene: TRBJ1-4; d_gene: .; CDR3nt: TGTGCCAGCAGCTTAGGCCGCCTGGGACGGCGGACTAATGAAAAACTGTTTTTT; CDR3aa: CASSLGRLGRRTNEKLFF
abundance: .; v_gene: TRBV6-2/TRBV6-3; j_gene: TRBJ2-7; d_gene: TRBD1; CDR3nt: TGTGCCAGCAGCCTTACGCCCGACAGGGTGTCGTCCTACGAGCAGTACTTC; CDR3aa: CASSLTPDRVSSYEQYF
abundance: .; v_gene: TRBV3-1; j_gene: TRBJ1-5; d_gene: .; CDR3nt: TGTGCCAGCAGCCAAGATCTCCCAGGCCATCAGCCCCAGCATTTT; CDR3aa: CASSQDLPGHQPQHF
abundance: .; v_gene: TRBV7-2; j_gene: TRBJ1-6; d_gene: TRBD1; CDR3nt: TGTGCCAGCACCGACTCCTTATCGACAGGGGTATCACCCCTCCACTTT; CDR3aa: CASTDSLSTGVSPLHF
abundance: .; v_gene: TRBV5-4; j_gene: TRBJ1-1; d_gene: .; CDR3nt: TGTGCCAGCAGCTTGGACCCGTTACCCACTGAAGCTTTCTTT; CDR3aa: CASSLDPLPTEAFF
abundance: .; v_gene: TRBV9; j_gene: TRBJ1-3; d_gene: .; CDR3nt: TGTGCCAGCAGCGTAGGGGACGGAAACACCATATATTTT; CDR3aa: CASSVGDGNTIYF
abundance: .; v_gene: TRBV3-1; j_gene: TRBJ2-7; d_gene: .; CDR3nt: TGTGCCAGCAGCCAAGTGGGCTTAGGATTCTACGAGCAGTACTTC; CDR3aa: CASSQVGLGFYEQYF
abundance: .; v_gene: TRBV5-6; j_gene: TRBJ2-1; d_gene: .; CDR3nt: TGTGCCAGCAGCAGCACATGGGGCGAGCAGTTCTTC; CDR3aa: CASSSTWGEQFF
abundance: .; v_gene: TRBV20-1; j_gene: TRBJ2-7; d_gene: TRBD1; CDR3nt: TGCAGTGCTGTTGGACAGGGGCCTCAAGCCGAGCAGTACTTC; CDR3aa: CSAVGQGPQAEQYF
abundance: .; v_gene: TRBV4-2; j_gene: TRBJ2-5; d_gene: .; CDR3nt: TGTGCCAGCAGCCCACTGAGAAAGAGGGACCAAGAGACCCAGTACTTC; CDR3aa: CASSPLRKRDQETQYF
abundance: .; v_gene: TRBV29-1; j_gene: TRBJ2-3; d_gene: .; CDR3nt: TGCAGCGTTGCCGCTAACACAGATACGCAGTATTTT; CDR3aa: CSVAANTDTQYF
abundance: .; v_gene: TRBV6-6; j_gene: TRBJ2-5; d_gene: .; CDR3nt: TGTGCCAGCAGTTACGCGGAGACCCAGTACTTC; CDR3aa: CASSYAETQYF
abundance: .; v_gene: TRBV4-1; j_gene: TRBJ1-1; d_gene: .; CDR3nt: TGCGCCAGCAGCCAACCAACAGGGACGAACACTGAAGCTTTCTTT; CDR3aa: CASSQPTGTNTEAFF
abundance: once; v_gene: TRBV5-1; j_gene: TRBJ2-2; d_gene: .; CDR3nt: TGCGCCAGCAGCTTGAGAGGAGTCACCGGGGAGCTGTTTTTT; CDR3aa: CASSLRGVTGELFF
abundance: .; v_gene: TRBV4-1; j_gene: TRBJ1-5; d_gene: .; CDR3nt: TGCGCCAGCAGCCAATGGAGAGATCAGCCCCAGCATTTT; CDR3aa: CASSQWRDQPQHF
abundance: few; v_gene: TRBV9; j_gene: TRBJ2-6; d_gene: .; CDR3nt: TGTGCCAGCAGCGTCTCTTCTGGGGCCAACGTCCTGACTTTC; CDR3aa: CASSVSSGANVLTF
abundance: .; v_gene: TRBV11-1; j_gene: TRBJ1-2; d_gene: .; CDR3nt: TGTGCCAGCAGCTTTAACAGCAACTATGGCTACACCTTC; CDR3aa: CASSFNSNYGYTF
abundance: .; v_gene: TRBV20-1; j_gene: TRBJ1-2; d_gene: .; CDR3nt: TGCAGTGCTAGGAGGGACAAAGGTGGCTACACCTTC; CDR3aa: CSARRDKGGYTF
abundance: .; v_gene: TRBV9; j_gene: TRBJ1-5; d_gene: .; CDR3nt: TGTGCCAGCAGCGTAGGGCCTTTAGAGCCCCAGCATTTT; CDR3aa: CASSVGPLEPQHF
abundance: .; v_gene: TRBV6-5; j_gene: TRBJ1-1; d_gene: .; CDR3nt: TGTGCCAGCAGCCGTCATGGACAGATGAACACTGAAGCTTTCTTT; CDR3aa: CASSRHGQMNTEAFF
abundance: once; v_gene: TRBV5-1; j_gene: TRBJ2-4; d_gene: TRBD2; CDR3nt: TGCGCCAGCAGCTTGGGAGGACTAGCGGGGGGGTTTATTCAGTACTTC; CDR3aa: CASSLGGLAGGFIQYF